The rows below give T cell receptor beta chains drawn from one sample of a study of blood T cell repertoires in COVID-19. Here immunoSEQ multiplex PCR was the method, and the copy in TCRdb shows in-frame clones only, minus some. The table shows some 390,000 clones, with approximately 86% occurring only once. Material: peripheral blood. The origin of the receptors is a human donor in a cohort sampled during active COVID-19. Each CDR3 is given with its conserved first and last residue. The D gene is left open where the match is weak. The size field is filled for only some rows; it gives once, few, many or a size class.

cdr3_nt cdr3_aa j_call cdr3_length d_call v_call clone_size
TGTGCCTGGAGGGGGTGGGACTCACGCCGCGAGCAGTACTTC CAWRGWDSRREQYF TRBJ2-7 14 . TRBV30 .
TGTGCCAGCAGTGAAGGACAGGGGGGCGGCTACAATGAGCAGTTCTTC CASSEGQGGGYNEQFF TRBJ2-1 16 TRBD1 TRBV6-1 .
TGTGCCAGCAGTTACTCTGGGACAGCCTATGGCTACACCTTC CASSYSGTAYGYTF TRBJ1-2 14 TRBD1 TRBV6-5 .
TGTGCCAGCAGCTTAAGTGGCGGCTCCTACGAGCAGTACTTC CASSLSGGSYEQYF TRBJ2-7 14 . TRBV7-2 .
TGTGCCAGCAGTTCCGGACTATTTAACAATGAGCAGTTCTTC CASSSGLFNNEQFF TRBJ2-1 14 . TRBV6-2/TRBV6-3 .
TGTGCCTGGTCCCAGATCTCTGGAAACACCATATATTTT CAWSQISGNTIYF TRBJ1-3 13 . TRBV30 .
TGTGCCAGCAGCGTAGGGACAGGCTCTGGAAACACCATATATTTT CASSVGTGSGNTIYF TRBJ1-3 15 TRBD1 TRBV9 once
TGCAGCGTTGAAGGGCCCCGCCGCACAGATACGCAGTATTTT CSVEGPRRTDTQYF TRBJ2-3 14 . TRBV29-1 .
TGCGCCAGCAGCTGGACAGGGAAGGAGCAGTACTTC CASSWTGKEQYF TRBJ2-7 12 TRBD1 TRBV5-1 .
TGTGCCTGGATTTTACAGGGGGCCAGTAATTCACCCCTCCACTTT CAWILQGASNSPLHF TRBJ1-6 15 TRBD1 TRBV30 .
TGTGCCAGTAGTAGACCCGGGACTCACTATGGCTACACCTTC CASSRPGTHYGYTF TRBJ1-2 14 . TRBV19 .
TGTGCCAGCAGCGTCACTATAGCTACCGGGGAGCTGTTTTTT CASSVTIATGELFF TRBJ2-2 14 . TRBV3-1/TRBV3-2 .
TGTGCCAGTAGCCGTTCGGCGGGGGTAACCTACGAGCAGTACTTC CASSRSAGVTYEQYF TRBJ2-7 15 TRBD2 TRBV19 once
TGTGCCAGCAGTGGAGGACAGGGAGAGAATGGCTACACCTTC CASSGGQGENGYTF TRBJ1-2 14 TRBD1 TRBV27 .
TGTGCCAGCAGTGAGGACAGGGGGGAAGAAAAACTGTTTTTT CASSEDRGEEKLFF TRBJ1-4 14 TRBD1 TRBV2 .
TGTGCCAGCAGCAAAGGGGGACTCCTTTTCGAGCAGTACTTC CASSKGGLLFEQYF TRBJ2-7 14 . TRBV21-1 few
TGTGCCAGCAGCTTAAACGGTGGGAGCGAGGCGAACACCGGGGAGCTGTTTTTT CASSLNGGSEANTGELFF TRBJ2-2 18 . TRBV7-3 few
TGTGCCAGCAGCAATGGGGGACAGTACTATGGCTACACCTTC CASSNGGQYYGYTF TRBJ1-2 14 TRBD1 TRBV6-2/TRBV6-3 .
TGTGCCAGCAGCCAAGGGCGAGCGGGAGGGCAACAGCAGTTCTTC CASSQGRAGGQQQFF TRBJ2-1 15 TRBD2 TRBV3-1/TRBV3-2 .
TGTGCCCTGATTGCTTCAGGGGGCGCCGGCGAGCAGTACTTC CALIASGGAGEQYF TRBJ2-7 14 TRBD1 TRBV30 .
TGTGCCAGCACTGACAGGGGGGAAAGCTCTGGGGCCAACGTCCTGACTTTC CASTDRGESSGANVLTF TRBJ2-6 17 TRBD1 TRBV2 .
TGTGCCAGCAGTGAAGCAGGGGATGGCTACACCTTC CASSEAGDGYTF TRBJ1-2 12 . TRBV6-1 .
TGTGCCAGTAGTGGGTACAGGGCAGGCGGATACAATGAGCAGTTCTTC CASSGYRAGGYNEQFF TRBJ2-1 16 . TRBV19 .
TGCAGTGCTGAAAAGCGTTACGAGCAGTACTTC CSAEKRYEQYF TRBJ2-7 11 . TRBV20-1 .
TGCGCCAGCAGCCAATCCCGACTAGCAGATACGCAGTATTTT CASSQSRLADTQYF TRBJ2-3 14 . TRBV4-1 .
TGTGCCAGCAGCTTGGGGAGGGACAGGGACGAAAAACTGTTTTTT CASSLGRDRDEKLFF TRBJ1-4 15 TRBD1 TRBV5-4 once
TGTGCCAGCAGTCCTCCCGCAACAGTAGAAGCTTTCTTT CASSPPATVEAFF TRBJ1-1 13 . TRBV28 many
TGTGCCAGCAGCTTCCGAGACAGGTTCTACGAGCAGTACTTC CASSFRDRFYEQYF TRBJ2-7 14 . TRBV5-5 .
TGTGCCAGCAGCTACTGGACTAGCTCGGAGGCAGATACGCAGTATTTT CASSYWTSSEADTQYF TRBJ2-3 16 TRBD2 TRBV3-1/TRBV3-2 .